This T cell receptor beta chain appears in the sequencing data of a study of spatial heterogeneity in lung cancer (dated by TCRdb to the late 2010s). About the study as a whole: Beta-chain transcripts were consistently detected in greater numbers than alpha-chain transcripts, which likely reflected higher beta-chain transcript abundance. In the raw uncorrected reads, each unique combination of TCR and UMI appeared more than ten times on average. In non-small cell lung cancer, the study quantitatively compared TCR alpha and beta repertoires across several tumor regions, matched nontumor lung, and blood. TCR repertoire features were related to nonsynonymous mutation counts determined by whole-exome sequencing of tumor tissue. Both alpha and beta chains were TCR-sequenced in around 230 tumor regions, 64 matched nontumor lung samples and some 50 PBMC samples obtained at surgery. Overall study results and their limits: Additional single-cell paired TCR alpha and beta sequencing was considered necessary to confirm, at a functional level, the hypothesis that regional TCRs recognize regional mutations. Ubiquitous expanded tumor TCRs showed up in blood more often at tumor resection than at routine follow-up.

Interpreted using the paper, the time point label stands for: sample taken at primary tumor resection. The donors were 70 or so patients from the lung TRACERx cohort who had early-stage, untreated non-small cell lung cancer. For TCR sequencing, whole RNA was extracted from tumor and nontumor lung tissue, or from cryopreserved PBMC samples, and no cell sorting was done. Only patients with enough RNA available from two or more tumor regions were chosen for TCR sequencing. Taken from the germline V gene, the CDR1 and CDR2 loops are SGDLS and YYNGEE. V is cut back by 0 bases and J by 7 bases, with 2 bases in the junction unmatched. The CDR3 runs 15 amino acids, cysteine and phenylalanine included. Only the CDR3 portion is preserved as DNA: 45 bases, with reading frame beginning at the first base. The library was prepared using 5' RACE. The instrument given in TCRdb is NextSeq 500. To allow correction of PCR and sequencing errors, the TCR library protocol tagged every TCR cDNA molecule with a unique molecular identifier. In the authors' own workflow: TCR identification, UMI-based error correction and CDR3 extraction were all carried out with Decombinator tools. Expanded TCRs were defined as those above a frequency of 2 per 1,000, corresponding to the top 1% of the tumor frequency distribution. Renyi diversity was calculated using the R vegan package after each repertoire was subsampled 100 times to 5,000 TCRs. CDR3 similarity networks were built from amino acid triplet string-kernel similarity, connecting CDR3s with pairwise similarity above 0.82. TCRdb's own reprocessing of the public reads used fastp at Q25 and MiXCR and kept productive beta chains. Each entry merges the rows of one CDR3 protein and shows their most common DNA and genes. These V and J calls derive from TCRdb rather than the authors' analysis. Within this sample are 13,000 or so distinct CDR3 sequences, with 3.5% to 4% of them counted one time only. Jointly, the top ten make up around 45% of the sample.

This clonotype was seen repeatedly, ten times or more. Its antigen target is currently unknown. No base quality information exists; no much larger clone differs at one position. The V gene is TRBV9 and the J gene is TRBJ2-1; TRBD2 matches 12 bases in the middle. The receptor's source is a male donor with early-stage non-small cell lung cancer. The sequenced sample was PBMCs, obtained at surgery. The DNA is as follows: TGTGCCAGCAGCGTAGGACTAGCGGGAGCAAATGAGCAGTTCTTC. This codes for CASSVGLAGANEQFF.